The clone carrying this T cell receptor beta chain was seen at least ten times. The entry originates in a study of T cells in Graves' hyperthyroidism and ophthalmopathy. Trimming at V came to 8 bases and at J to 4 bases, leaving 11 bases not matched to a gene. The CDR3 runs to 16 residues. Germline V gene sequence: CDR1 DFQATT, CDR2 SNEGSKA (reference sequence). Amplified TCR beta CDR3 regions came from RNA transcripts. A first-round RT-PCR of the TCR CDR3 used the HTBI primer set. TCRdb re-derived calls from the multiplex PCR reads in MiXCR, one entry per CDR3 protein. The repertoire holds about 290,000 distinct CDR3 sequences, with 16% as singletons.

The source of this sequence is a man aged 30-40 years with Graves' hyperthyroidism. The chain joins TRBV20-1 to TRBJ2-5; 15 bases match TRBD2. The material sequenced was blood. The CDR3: CSTSGTSGGRGETQYF. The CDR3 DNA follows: TGCAGTACCTCCGGGACTAGCGGGGGGAGGGGAGAGACCCAGTACTTC.